What follows is one TCR beta chain and its context. iRepertoire HTBI primers and Arm-PCR of CDR3 regions built TCR beta libraries. TCRdb processed the multiplex PCR reads anew with MiXCR; each CDR3 protein has one entry. The sample comprises 310,000 or so distinct CDR3 sequences, roughly a fifth of which are singletons, and just under 30% rests with the top ten. Germline CDR1 LGHDT, CDR2 YNNKEL (reference sequence). V shed 7 bases, J shed 4 bases, and the junction held 11 bases outside the gene matches. CDR3 length equals 16 residues. The time point: persistent/refractory GD, antithyroid drugs over 5 years with positive TRAb. After RNA was extracted from PBMCs, the TCR library was made from it. Patients came through an endocrinology department, and that department was in Xi'an, China. This entry belongs to a study of regulatory T cells in long-lasting Graves disease.

This material consisted of peripheral blood mononuclear cells (PBMCs), taken when the disease was refractory, from a patient treated with antithyroid drugs. The source of this sequence is a female donor with Graves disease. The chain employs TRBV3-1 and TRBJ2-5; 11 bases line up with TRBD2. CDR3 protein: CASIPLAGVPLETQYF. CDR3 nucleotide sequence: TGTGCCAGCATCCCACTAGCGGGGGTCCCACTAGAGACCCAGTACTTC.